The 14 T cell receptor beta chains presented below share a single source sample, sequenced in a study of blood T cells in healthy people across ages. A sample-barcoded 5' primer and a J-beta primer mix were used in a second PCR of about 7 to 12 cycles. MiXCR, run by TCRdb on the 5' RACE reads, gives a single entry per CDR3 protein. The sample gives just under 900,000 distinct CDR3 sequences, more than 25% of which show up once; 17% is in the top ten. Material for sequencing was blood. Receptors originate from a woman of 80 years or more in good health.

This clonotype has ten or more counts. This chain uses TRBV6-5 with TRBJ1-2; D remains unclear. This CDR3 contains 14 residues. V lost 5 bases to trimming and J lost 7 bases, with 17 bases between them. The germline CDR1 and CDR2 sequences are MNHEY and SVGAGI. CDR3 DNA: TGTGCCAGCAGTCCAAGCGCAGGCTTCGGTGGCTACACCTTC. Translation gives CASSPSAGFGGYTF.

The rearrangement links TRBV18 to TRBJ2-1; 11 positions match TRBD1. Germline-derived CDR1 and CDR2 are KGHSH and LQKENI. The CDR3 has 14 residues. The trim removed 1 base at V and 8 bases at J, leaving 1 base unmatched. The CDR3 nucleotides read TGTGCCAGCTCACCACGGACAGGGGGCGATGAGCAGTTCTTC. Translating gives CASSPRTGGDEQFF.

This clonotype was counted ten times or more. The chain uses TRBV27 and TRBJ2-5; the D gene could be TRBD1 or TRBD2 (5 bases each). CDR3 length: 15 residues. V gave up 5 bases and J gave up 5 bases, with 18 bases separating them. The germline V gene has CDR1 MNHEY and CDR2 SMNVEV (reference sequence). In DNA form, the CDR3 reads TGTGCCAGCAGTCCGCGAACCCGGTGGGGGGAGACCCAGTACTTC. It yields the protein CASSPRTRWGETQYF.

This clonotype has a count of ten or more. This chain connects TRBV25-1 to TRBJ2-5; TRBD2 agrees at 9 bases. The CDR3 extends over 17 amino acids. Trimming took 4 bases from V and 5 from J; bases not matched to a gene: 14. From germline, CDR1 is MGHDK and CDR2 SYGVNS. CDR3 in DNA: TGTGCCAGCAGTGGAGGAGCCGGCGGGGGGGCCGCGGAGACCCAGTACTTC. Protein sequence: CASSGGAGGGAAETQYF.

A single count supports this clonotype. A clone one base away is much larger, so this may be a read error. This rearrangement joins TRBV5-1 to TRBJ2-1; 8 bases match TRBD2. The germline gives CDR1 SGHRS, CDR2 YFSETQ. The CDR3 is made up of 15 amino acids. The CDR3 sequence is CTSSPPGLGYNEQFF. The CDR3 nucleotides are TGCACCAGCAGCCCCCCGGGACTAGGGTACAATGAGCAGTTCTTC.

Of note for this clonotype: At one boundary the junction diverges from the germline segment, which might be a read error. The gene calls are TRBV11-2 and TRBJ2-1, with 10 bases matching TRBD2. The germline V gene has CDR1 SGHAT and CDR2 FQNNGV. This CDR3 is built from 15 residues. CDR3 sequence reads: CTSSLASGGYNEQFF. CDR3 bases: TGTACCAGCAGCTTAGCTAGCGGGGGCTACAATGAGCAGTTCTTC.

This clonotype was counted many times. V gene TRBV30 combines with J gene TRBJ2-5, with unresolved D. The CDR3 contains 12 residues. Trimming stripped 4 bases from V and 4 bases from J, with 10 bases between. Per germline, CDR1 GTSNPN and CDR2 SVGIG (reference sequence). The CDR3 spells CAWNNPPETQYF. CDR3 nucleotide sequence: TGTGCCTGGAACAACCCCCCAGAGACCCAGTACTTC.

This clonotype was observed at least ten times. The gene calls are TRBV4-3 and TRBJ2-5, with 7 bases matching TRBD2. Trimming removed 0 bases from V and 2 bases from J; junction bases left unmatched: 9. CDR1 is LGHNA, CDR2 YSLEER, per germline. The CDR3 is 17 residues long. CDR3 DNA: TGCGCCAGCAGCCAAGATTTCTACCAGGGAGGGCAAGAGACCCAGTACTTC. Its protein is CASSQDFYQGGQETQYF.

This clonotype has more than one count but fewer than ten. The chain links TRBV6-1 to TRBJ1-1; D remains unclear. Germline CDR1 MNHNS, CDR2 SASEGT. CDR3 size: 10 residues. Trimming took off 5 bases at V and 9 bases at J, with 7 bases between the two ends. The CDR3 coding sequence is TGTGCCAGCAGTCAGCCGAAAGCTTTCTTT. Protein sequence: CASSQPKAFF.

The sample holds a few counts of this clonotype. This rearrangement joins TRBV7-2 to TRBJ1-5, with 7 nucleotides matching TRBD1. Germline V gene sequence: CDR1 SGHTA, CDR2 FQGNSA. This CDR3 region has 16 residues. The V segment lost 4 bases and the J segment 4 bases; nucleotides outside the gene matches: 10. CDR3 residues: CASSSRGRGPNQPQHF. The CDR3 nucleotides are TGTGCCAGCAGCTCCCGGGGGAGGGGGCCGAATCAGCCCCAGCATTTT.

This sequence joins TRBV18 and TRBJ2-5; the match to TRBD1 covers 7 bases. CDR1 KGHSH and CDR2 LQKENI come from the germline V gene. V was pared by 2 bases and J by 2 bases, with 5 bases of the junction left unmatched. This CDR3 has 15 residues. The CDR3 DNA is TGTGCCAGCTCACCATTGGGACAGAAGCAAGAGACCCAGTACTTC. It translates to CASSPLGQKQETQYF.

The chain employs TRBV11-2 and TRBJ2-7; D is perhaps TRBD1 (6 bases). Germline V CDR1 and CDR2: SGHAT, FQNNGV. CDR3 size: 16 residues. The V gene lost 0 bases and the J gene lost 2 bases, with 14 bases spanning the gap. CDR3 sequence: CASSLDRGPGAYEQYF. DNA for the CDR3: TGTGCCAGCAGCTTAGATCGGGGACCAGGGGCCTACGAGCAGTACTTC.

The sample holds many counts of this clonotype. This chain connects TRBV20-1 to TRBJ2-7, with a tentative D call TRBD1 (6 bases). The V gene lost 6 bases and the J gene lost 6 bases, with 12 bases spanning the gap. Germline CDR1 DFQATT, CDR2 SNEGSKA (reference sequence). This CDR3 has 11 amino acids. For the CDR3, the DNA is TGCAGTGCGAACAGGGCTCCCGAGCAGTACTTC. Its protein is CSANRAPEQYF.

This clonotype has ten or more counts. J is TRBJ2-7 and V is TRBV18, with D possibly being TRBD1 (5 bases). Germline values: CDR1 KGHSH, CDR2 LQKENI. The V and J ends lost 4 bases and 3 bases respectively, with 10 bases between them. The CDR3 is 13 residues long. This chain's CDR3 is CASSLGQDYEQYF. In nucleotides, the CDR3 is TGTGCCAGCTCACTAGGACAAGACTACGAGCAGTACTTC.